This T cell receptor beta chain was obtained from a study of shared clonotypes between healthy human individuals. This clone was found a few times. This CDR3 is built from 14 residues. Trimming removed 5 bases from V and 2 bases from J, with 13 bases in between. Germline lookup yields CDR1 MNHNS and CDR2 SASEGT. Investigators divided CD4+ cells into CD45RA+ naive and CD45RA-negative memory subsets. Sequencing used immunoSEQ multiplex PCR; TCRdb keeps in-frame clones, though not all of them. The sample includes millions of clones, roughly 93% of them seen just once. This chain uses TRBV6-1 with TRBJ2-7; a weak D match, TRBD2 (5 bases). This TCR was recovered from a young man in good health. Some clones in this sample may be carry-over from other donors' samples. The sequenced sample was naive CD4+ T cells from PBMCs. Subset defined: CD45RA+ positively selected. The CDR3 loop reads CASSTTGSTYEQYF. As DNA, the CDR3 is TGTGCCAGCAGTACAACGGGGTCCACCTACGAGCAGTACTTC.